The 32 T cell receptor beta chains below were found in one sample sequenced in a study of human T cells and chemical hapten exposure. As for time point: patch test 1, 2 weeks after DPC sensitization. Sample treatment: therapeutic diphenylcyclopropenone sensitization with weekly scalp DPC. TCRdb ran MiXCR on the RACE reads and lists one entry per CDR3 protein. The sample lists roughly 380,000 distinct CDR3 sequences, around 5% seen once, with approximately 2.1% in the top ten. The input for sequencing was whole blood, taken in connection with sensitization to the hapten diphenylcyclopropenone (DPC). The receptors here all came from a woman in her fifties or sixties with alopecia areata. Some clones in this sample may be carry-over from other donors' samples.

This sequence joins TRBV27 and TRBJ2-7; 12 nucleotides match TRBD2. Germline V gene lookup returns CDR1 MNHEY and CDR2 SMNVEV (reference sequence). The trim removed 7 bases at V and 2 bases at J, leaving 9 bases unmatched. This CDR3 is built from 16 residues. CDR3 sequence reads: CASIPFTSGGTYEQYF. DNA for the CDR3: TGTGCCAGCATCCCCTTCACTAGCGGGGGGACCTACGAGCAGTACTTC.

This clonotype was counted ten times or more. The rearrangement links TRBV28 to TRBJ2-3; D might be TRBD2 (6 bases). The CDR3 is 15 amino acids. Trimming took 5 bases from V and 4 from J, leaving 16 bases between them. CDR1 MDHEN and CDR2 SYDVKM come from the germline V gene. The CDR3: CASSRDFPPPDTQYF. The DNA for the CDR3 is TGTGCCAGCAGTCGGGACTTCCCACCCCCAGATACGCAGTATTTT.

This chain uses TRBV7-6 with TRBJ2-1, with TRBD2 matching over 15 bases. The CDR3 length is 16 residues. V lost 5 bases and J lost 8; bases outside the gene matches: 7. The germline CDR1 and CDR2 sequences are SGHVS and FNYEAQ. The CDR3 coding sequence is TGTGCCAGCAGCGGCTGGACTAGCGGGAGGGGGTATGAGCAGTTCTTC. Translated: CASSGWTSGRGYEQFF.

This clonotype was seen many times. The V gene is TRBV20-1, the J gene TRBJ1-5, with D possibly being TRBD1 (6 bases). Germline V gene sequence: CDR1 DFQATT, CDR2 SNEGSKA (reference sequence). The CDR3 consists of 12 residues. The V gene lost 0 bases and the J gene lost 6 bases, with 6 bases spanning the gap. For the CDR3, the DNA is TGCAGTGCTAGAGACAGGGGTCAGCCCCAGCATTTT. It codes for CSARDRGQPQHF.

Worth noting for this clonotype: This may arise from a read error, as a much more abundant clone is one base away. The chain carries TRBV7-2 and TRBJ2-1, with 8 bases that match TRBD1. CDR1 SGHTA and CDR2 FQGNSA come from the germline V gene. V gave up 0 bases and J gave up 2 bases; unmatched junction bases: 3. CDR3 length equals 16 residues. DNA of the CDR3: TGTGCCAGCAGCTTAGCCCGGGACAGGCCCTACAATGAGCAGTTCTTC. It specifies CASSLARDRPYNEQFF.

The table lists this clonotype with a few counts. This sequence joins TRBV5-1 and TRBJ2-3; D is possibly TRBD2 (6 bases). Germline V gives CDR1 SGHRS, CDR2 YFSETQ. CDR3 size: 14 residues. V dropped 6 bases and J dropped 4 bases, with 15 bases sitting between them. CDR3 sequence: CASTQGTGADTQYF. The CDR3 nucleotides are TGCGCCAGCACCCAAGGGACGGGGGCAGATACGCAGTATTTT.

This clonotype was found a few times. The V and J genes are TRBV2 and TRBJ2-2; D perhaps matches TRBD2 (5 bases). Trimming removed 2 bases from V and 4 bases from J, with 8 bases in between. The CDR3 spans 14 residues. Per germline, CDR1 SNHLY and CDR2 FYNNEI. The CDR3 is CASSERGGTGELFF. The CDR3 bases are TGTGCCAGCAGTGAACGGGGTGGCACCGGGGAGCTGTTTTTT.

In this sample, this clonotype turned up many times. J is TRBJ2-3 and V is TRBV2, with 8 bases aligning to TRBD2. V was pared by 7 bases and J by 2 bases, with 20 bases of the junction left unmatched. Germline V CDR1 and CDR2: SNHLY, FYNNEI. The CDR3 is 19 residues long. CDR3 protein: CASMPPQGGSGAYTDTQYF. The CDR3 bases are TGTGCCAGCATGCCCCCGCAGGGTGGTAGCGGGGCTTACACAGATACGCAGTATTTT. The full variable domain, rest sourced from reference TRBV2 and TRBJ2-3, is EPEVTQTPSHQVTQMGQEVILRCVPISNHLYFYWYRQILGQKVEFLVSFYNNEISEKSEIFDDQFSVERPDGSNFTLKIRSTKLEDSAMYFCASMPPQGGSGAYTDTQYFGPGTRLTVL.

This clonotype was counted once. The V call is TRBV28, the J call TRBJ2-7; D remains unclear. Germline V gene lookup returns CDR1 MDHEN and CDR2 SYDVKM. The CDR3 is 12 residues long. Trimming removed 6 bases from V and 6 bases from J, with 12 bases in between. The CDR3 spells CASSPIGVEQYF. The CDR3 bases are TGTGCCAGCAGCCCGATTGGGGTCGAGCAGTACTTC.

This clonotype was counted at least ten times. The rearrangement links TRBV20-1 to TRBJ2-3; D ambiguous. Germline CDR1 is DFQATT and CDR2 is SNEGSKA (reference sequence). The CDR3 covers 15 residues. Trimming took 0 bases from V and 4 from J, leaving 14 bases between them. The CDR3, as DNA: TGCAGTGCTAGAGATCTAGTAGGGCTCGCAGATACGCAGTATTTT. It encodes CSARDLVGLADTQYF.

This clonotype has only a few counts. V gene TRBV27 combines with J gene TRBJ2-5; 9 bases map to TRBD2. Germline trimming cut 5 bases from V and 3 bases from J; bases unmatched to any gene: 10. The CDR3 has 16 residues. Germline V gene lookup returns CDR1 MNHEY and CDR2 SMNVEV (reference sequence). The CDR3, as DNA: TGTGCCAGCAGTCGGAACGCGATAGCGGGAGAAGAGACCCAGTACTTC. This sequence encodes CASSRNAIAGEETQYF.

This clonotype was observed at least ten times. The chain uses TRBV4-2 and TRBJ1-5; TRBD1 is a possible D gene (6 bases). CDR1 LGHNA and CDR2 YNFKEQ come from the germline V gene. CDR3 length: 18 residues. Trimming left V 1 base short and J 3 bases short, with 19 bases between. CDR3 sequence reads: CASSQVSSGQGTNQPQHF. CDR3 sequence (DNA): TGTGCCAGCAGCCAAGTCTCGAGCGGGCAGGGGACCAATCAGCCCCAGCATTTT.

This clonotype was seen a handful of times. This sequence joins TRBV18 and TRBJ1-2; 8 bases match TRBD1. CDR3 size: 14 residues. Germline lookup yields CDR1 KGHSH and CDR2 LQKENI. V shed 5 bases, J shed 4 bases, and the junction held 6 bases outside the gene matches. CDR3 nucleotide sequence: TGTGCCAGCTCAGCCGGACAGGGCGGCTATGGCTACACCTTC. Translated: CASSAGQGGYGYTF. Using reference TRBV18 and TRBJ1-2 for the parts outside the CDR3, the full variable domain is NAGVMQNPRHLVRRRGQEARLRCSPMKGHSHVYWYRQLPEEGLKFMVYLQKENIIDESGMPKERFSAEFPKEGPSILRIQQVVRGDSAAYFCASSAGQGGYGYTFGSGTRLTVV.

This clonotype was seen more than once but under ten times. The CDR3 sequence: CASSPAGSQGEKLFF. CDR3 in DNA: TGTGCCAGCAGTCCGGCGGGGTCTCAAGGGGAAAAACTGTTTTTT. The rearrangement joins TRBV27 to TRBJ1-4; D unresolved. Germline V gene lookup returns CDR1 MNHEY and CDR2 SMNVEV (reference sequence). This CDR3 has 15 residues. The V and J ends lost 5 bases and 8 bases respectively, with 18 bases between them.

This clonotype came up a few times. The gene calls are TRBV7-6 and TRBJ2-7; the D is unclear. V was trimmed by 5 bases and J by 0 bases, leaving 14 bases between them. This CDR3 is 15 amino acids long. Per the germline V gene, CDR1 is SGHVS and CDR2 is FNYEAQ. The CDR3, as DNA: TGTGCCAGCAGCCTCCTGGCCTCCGACTCCTACGAGCAGTACTTC. This encodes CASSLLASDSYEQYF.

V usage is TRBV7-9 and J usage is TRBJ2-1, with D unclear. V lost 0 bases, J lost 8 bases, and 8 bases lay in between. The CDR3 is 13 amino acids. Per germline, CDR1 SEHNR and CDR2 FQNEAQ (reference sequence). The CDR3 region is CASSLAVRDEQFF. Here the CDR3 DNA reads TGTGCCAGCAGCTTAGCAGTACGGGATGAGCAGTTCTTC.

This clonotype was seen repeatedly, ten times or more. This rearrangement joins TRBV7-9 to TRBJ2-3, with D uncertain. The ends were cut back, 7 bases at V and 2 bases at J, with 16 bases in the middle. CDR3 length equals 15 residues. Germline lookup yields CDR1 SEHNR and CDR2 FQNEAQ (reference sequence). DNA of the CDR3: TGTGCCAGCACCCGAGCAACGCAGTTCACAGATACGCAGTATTTT. It yields the protein CASTRATQFTDTQYF.

V and J are TRBV7-8 and TRBJ1-1; 8 bases match TRBD1. CDR3 size: 13 residues. V was clipped by 7 bases and J by 2 bases; unmatched bases: 3. Germline values: CDR1 SGHVS, CDR2 FQNEAQ. CDR3 in amino acids: CASNQGANTEAFF. In DNA, the CDR3 is TGTGCCAGCAACCAGGGGGCAAACACTGAAGCTTTCTTT.

This clonotype was seen at least ten times. The chain recombines TRBV20-1 with TRBJ2-7, with 13 bases identical to TRBD2. The V gene end was trimmed by 2 bases and the J gene end by 3 bases; junction bases not matched to a gene: 7. This CDR3 is built from 16 residues. Germline V gives CDR1 DFQATT, CDR2 SNEGSKA (reference sequence). DNA for the CDR3: TGCAGTGCTAGACGGGGCGGACTAGCGGGAGTCTACGAGCAGTACTTC. Translated: CSARRGGLAGVYEQYF.

This clonotype was observed at least ten times. The chain uses TRBV28 and TRBJ2-7; a possible D gene is TRBD2 (6 bases). Trimming removed 3 bases from V and 2 bases from J, with 17 bases in between. In germline, CDR1 is MDHEN, CDR2 SYDVKM. The CDR3 consists of 16 residues. The CDR3 DNA reads as TGTGCCAGCAGTTTCTTGTCCCTAGCGACTACCTACGAGCAGTACTTC. Translating gives CASSFLSLATTYEQYF.

This clonotype was counted only a few times. The chain is built from TRBV27 and TRBJ2-3, with TRBD2 identical over 12 bases. The CDR3 contains 16 residues. With V trimmed by 3 bases and J by 2 bases, 3 bases remained unmatched. From germline, CDR1 is MNHEY and CDR2 SMNVEV (reference sequence). CDR3 sequence: CASSLTSGGSTDTQYF. DNA for the CDR3: TGTGCCAGCAGTTTGACTAGCGGGGGCTCCACAGATACGCAGTATTTT.

This clonotype was counted at least ten times. The chain couples TRBV5-6 to TRBJ2-3; 7 nucleotides line up with TRBD1. Germline V gives CDR1 SGHDT, CDR2 YYEEEE. The CDR3 extends over 15 amino acids. J was trimmed by 4 bases and V by 4 bases; bases with no gene match: 9. The CDR3 region is CASSIGTGVADTQYF. CDR3 nucleotide sequence: TGTGCCAGCAGCATTGGTACAGGGGTTGCAGATACGCAGTATTTT. Based on the CDR3 plus reference TRBV5-6 and TRBJ2-3, the full variable domain is DAGVTQSPTHLIKTRGQQVTLRCSPKSGHDTVSWYQQALGQGPQFIFQYYEEEERQRGNFPDRFSGHQFPNYSSELNVNALLLGDSALYLCASSIGTGVADTQYFGPGTRLTVL.

This clonotype was seen at least ten times. This rearrangement joins TRBV28 to TRBJ1-5; D is uncertain. V was pared by 7 bases and J by 7 bases, with 11 bases between. Germline assignment: CDR1 MDHEN and CDR2 SYDVKM. This CDR3 is 12 amino acids long. The CDR3 protein is CASNTGGQPQHF. DNA of the CDR3: TGTGCCAGCAATACCGGAGGACAGCCCCAGCATTTT. Full variable domain (rest looked up from reference TRBV28 and TRBJ1-5): DVKVTQSSRYLVKRTGEKVFLECVQDMDHENMFWYRQDPGLGLRLIYFSYDVKMKEKGDIPEGYSVSREKKERFSLILESASTNQTSMYLCASNTGGQPQHFGDGTRLSIL.

This clonotype was seen a few times. This chain uses TRBV7-8 with TRBJ2-3; D gene uncertain. The CDR3 spans 14 residues. Trimming shortened V by 0 bases and J by 6 bases, and 10 bases separated the two germline ends. The germline CDR1 and CDR2 sequences are SGHVS and FQNEAQ. CDR3 sequence (DNA): TGTGCCAGCAGCTTAGCGACGGAAGCCGATACGCAGTATTTT. It codes for CASSLATEADTQYF.

This clonotype was observed at least ten times. V gene TRBV5-5 combines with J gene TRBJ1-1; D remains ambiguous. In germline, CDR1 is SGHKS, CDR2 YYEKEE (reference sequence). V lost 2 bases and J lost 0, with 8 bases in between. This CDR3 region has 14 residues. The chain's CDR3 is CASSLGIMNTEAFF. CDR3 DNA sequence: TGTGCCAGCAGCTTAGGGATTATGAACACTGAAGCTTTCTTT.

In its sample, this clonotype was seen many times. This chain links TRBV12-3 or TRBV12-4 with TRBJ2-3, with TRBD2 matching 11 bases. This CDR3 is 15 amino acids long. The V and J ends lost 1 base and 10 bases, in that order; junction bases with no gene match: 7. This CDR3 is CASSLGRLAGRAQYF. CDR3 sequence (DNA): TGTGCCAGCAGTTTAGGAAGACTAGCGGGAAGGGCGCAGTATTTT.

This clonotype was observed many times. The chain couples TRBV5-4 to TRBJ1-6; possible D gene TRBD1, 6 bases. Germline-derived CDR1 and CDR2 are SGHNT and YYREEE (reference sequence). V gave up 0 bases and J gave up 5 bases, with 6 bases separating them. The CDR3 totals 14 residues. This CDR3 reads CASSLDRDNSPLHF. DNA of the CDR3: TGTGCCAGCAGCTTGGACAGGGATAATTCACCCCTCCACTTT.

This clonotype showed up many times. The chain recombines TRBV6-1 with TRBJ1-5; the D gene is possibly TRBD1 (5 bases). V was pared by 7 bases and J by 2 bases, with 9 bases between. The CDR3 length is 13 residues. Germline-derived CDR1 and CDR2 are MNHNS and SASEGT. The CDR3 sequence: CASTQGGNQPQHF. In nucleotides, the CDR3 is TGTGCCAGCACGCAGGGAGGCAATCAGCCCCAGCATTTT.

This clonotype was counted at least ten times. J is TRBJ2-3 and V is TRBV7-2; D gene uncertain. CDR1 and CDR2 (germline): SGHTA, FQGNSA. Trimming removed 1 base from V and 6 bases from J, with 11 bases in between. The CDR3 loop spans 14 amino acids. The CDR3 sequence is CASSLDRAPDTQYF. The CDR3 DNA sequence: TGTGCCAGCAGCTTAGATAGGGCCCCCGATACGCAGTATTTT.

The sample holds many counts of this clonotype. The V and J genes are TRBV12-3 or TRBV12-4 and TRBJ1-5; D is uncertain. V gave up 4 bases and J gave up 5 bases, with 6 bases separating them. The CDR3 extends over 12 amino acids. CDR3 DNA: TGTGCCAGCAGTTATTTGGATCAGCCCCAGCATTTT. This sequence encodes CASSYLDQPQHF.

Many counts were recorded for this clonotype. V is TRBV3-1 and J is TRBJ2-2; maybe TRBD2 (5 bases). CDR3 length: 13 amino acids. The germline V gene encodes CDR1 LGHDT and CDR2 YNNKEL (reference sequence). The V and J ends lost 4 bases and 7 bases respectively, with 10 bases between them. The CDR3 here is CASSREGIGELFF. CDR3 DNA: TGTGCCAGCAGCCGTGAGGGTATCGGGGAGCTGTTTTTT.

This clonotype was found a few times. The chain joins TRBV29-1 to TRBJ1-1; 9 nucleotides line up with TRBD1. The CDR3 runs to 13 residues. The V gene end was trimmed by 6 bases and the J gene end by 4 bases; junction bases not matched to a gene: 6. Germline-derived CDR1 and CDR2 are SQVTM and ANQGSEA. CDR3: CSVVQGAGTEAFF. In nucleotides, the CDR3 is TGCAGCGTCGTACAGGGGGCTGGCACTGAAGCTTTCTTT.